This record concerns one T cell receptor beta chain sequence. This sample includes further DNA sequences coding for the same CDR3. The germline V gene has CDR1 LNHDA and CDR2 SQIVND (reference sequence). CDR3 length equals 13 residues. After removal of 7 bases from V and 8 bases from J, the junction contained 5 bases not matched to a gene. This sample is drawn from a study of blood T cell repertoires in COVID-19. Study background: PBMCs, B-cell-depleted T cells, or T cells provided the cDNA or gDNA that made up the material.

Under the authors' procedure: It was from reference gene primer amplification that nucleated cell counts were estimated. The method was immunoSEQ multiplex PCR; TCRdb's version includes in-frame clones alone and lacks a portion of them. D and trimming come from the DNA, and the V and J calls and clone size come from that table. The repertoire holds about 230,000 clones, 70% to 85% seen once, with 1.8% in the top ten. Clinical histories supplied by participants themselves formed the basis of cohort assignment. Two consecutive negative NP/OP PCR tests, clearance, or resolved symptoms defined Cohort 3 recovery.

Specimen: PBMCs or T cells enriched from blood (not recorded which). The receptor comes from a man aged 55 to 69 who had recovered from COVID-19. The rearrangement links TRBV19 to TRBJ1-2, with TRBD1 matching over 12 bases. The CDR3 region has the DNA TGTGCCAGTAAGGGACAGGGGGCTTGGGGCTACACCTTC. Its protein is CASKGQGAWGYTF.